One and the same sample provided the 18 T cell receptor beta chains below, sequenced in a study of identical twins. MiXCR, applied by TCRdb to the 5' RACE reads, yields one record per CDR3 protein. This sample carries 230,000 or so distinct CDR3 sequences, 6.5% to 9.5% of them seen once, and the ten largest clones take 3% to 3.5%. This same sample was also taken into another study, of yellow fever vaccine responses in identical twins.

Sequenced input: CD8+ T cells sorted from blood. These receptors all stem from a woman younger than 30 in good health.

The genes are TRBV6-5 and TRBJ2-3; D might be TRBD1 (6 bases). This CDR3 has 16 residues. In germline, CDR1 is MNHEY, CDR2 SVGAGI. V was shortened by 5 bases and J by 4 bases, with 19 bases between the two germline ends. The CDR3 region has the DNA TGTGCCAGCAGTCACCCAGACTCGCCAGGGGCAGATACGCAGTATTTT. Amino acid sequence: CASSHPDSPGADTQYF.

This clonotype has just a few counts. The chain uses TRBV28 and TRBJ1-6; D unresolved. Germline V lookup: CDR1 MDHEN, CDR2 SYDVKM. The V and J ends lost 2 bases and 8 bases respectively, with 19 bases between them. CDR3 size: 17 residues. The CDR3 region has the DNA TGTGCCAGCAGTTTAGTCGGTCTGAGGTTGGGCGATTCACCCCTCCACTTT. Its translation: CASSLVGLRLGDSPLHF.

This sequence joins TRBV14 and TRBJ2-5; no definite D call. Germline loops: CDR1 SGHDN, CDR2 FVKESK. The ends were cut back, 2 bases at V and 5 bases at J, with 12 bases in the middle. The CDR3 spans 14 residues. CDR3 nucleotide sequence: TGTGCCAGCAGCCAAATTGAGGTGGGGGAGACCCAGTACTTC. This encodes CASSQIEVGETQYF.

This chain joins TRBV29-1 and TRBJ2-7; the match to TRBD1 covers 7 bases. The CDR3 has 15 residues. V shed 2 bases and J 4 bases; nucleotides not matched to a gene: 11. CDR1 is SQVTM and CDR2 is ANQGSEA in the germline V gene. The CDR3 coding sequence is TGCAGCGTTGAATTCACCGGGACAGAGTTATACGAGCAGTACTTC. This encodes CSVEFTGTELYEQYF.

This clonotype came up a few times. The chain links TRBV7-6 to TRBJ2-5, with D unclear. The ends were cut back, 1 base at V and 2 bases at J, with 11 bases in the middle. The germline CDR1 and CDR2 sequences are SGHVS and FNYEAQ. This CDR3 region has 15 residues. The CDR3 nucleotides are TGTGCCAGCAGCTTAGTACTCGGCACACAAGAGACCCAGTACTTC. Protein product: CASSLVLGTQETQYF.

The genes are TRBV4-2 and TRBJ2-7; unclear D gene. With 0 bases removed from V and 0 bases from J, the gap between germline ends came to 6 bases. The germline V gene has CDR1 LGHNA and CDR2 YNFKEQ. The CDR3 covers 14 residues. The CDR3 reads CASSQEVSSYEQYF. The CDR3 DNA follows: TGTGCCAGCAGCCAAGAAGTCAGCTCCTACGAGCAGTACTTC.

This clonotype was found a few times. The gene calls are TRBV20-1 and TRBJ1-5, with TRBD1 matching over 8 bases. This CDR3 is built from 15 residues. V shed 5 bases and J 6 bases; nucleotides not matched to a gene: 12. Germline loops: CDR1 DFQATT, CDR2 SNEGSKA (reference sequence). CDR3 nucleotide sequence: TGCAGTGCTGGGGTGGGGCAGGGGGCTGTTCAGCCCCAGCATTTT. Amino acids: CSAGVGQGAVQPQHF.

A few counts support this clonotype. The CDR3 reads CASSLSDRVTEAFF. For the CDR3, the DNA is TGTGCCAGCAGCCTTTCGGACAGGGTCACTGAAGCTTTCTTT. The rearrangement uses TRBV27 and TRBJ1-1; 8 nucleotides line up with TRBD1. Germline CDR1 MNHEY, CDR2 SMNVEV (reference sequence). V was pared by 6 bases and J by 4 bases, with 7 bases of the junction left unmatched. This CDR3 contains 14 residues.

This clonotype occurred a few times. V is TRBV20-1 and J is TRBJ2-1; D is unresolved. Per germline, CDR1 DFQATT and CDR2 SNEGSKA (reference sequence). The CDR3 covers 16 residues. The V end was cut by 0 bases, the J end by 2 bases, with 14 bases between. The CDR3 nucleotides read TGCAGTGCTAGAGATAGTACAGCGAATGCCTACAATGAGCAGTTCTTC. This translates into CSARDSTANAYNEQFF.

In this sample, this clonotype turned up many times. The chain has TRBV7-9 and TRBJ2-3; D is unresolved. Germline lookup yields CDR1 SEHNR and CDR2 FQNEAQ (reference sequence). This CDR3 region has 15 residues. V was clipped by 2 bases and J by 2 bases, with 11 bases between them. The CDR3: CASSLTQITTDTQYF. CDR3 bases: TGTGCCAGCAGCTTAACACAGATAACCACAGATACGCAGTATTTT.

Ten or more counts support this clonotype. The chain links TRBV2 to TRBJ2-1; 7 bases map to TRBD2. This CDR3 has 15 amino acids. The V gene's germline CDR1 is SNHLY and CDR2 FYNNEI. The trim removed 5 bases at V and 3 bases at J, leaving 7 bases unmatched. The CDR3 sequence is CASSKTSIGYNEQFF. Written as DNA, the CDR3 is TGTGCCAGCAGTAAGACTAGCATCGGCTACAATGAGCAGTTCTTC.

This clonotype occurred many times. The genes are TRBV7-2 and TRBJ1-1; D is possibly TRBD1 (5 bases). V lost 2 bases, J lost 0 bases, and 10 bases lay in between. The CDR3 is made up of 15 amino acids. Germline CDR1 is SGHTA and CDR2 is FQGNSA. CDR3: CASSLRQGVNTEAFF. The CDR3 DNA reads TGTGCCAGCAGCTTACGGCAGGGTGTGAACACTGAAGCTTTCTTT.

This clonotype was picked up a small number of times. This chain connects TRBV27 to TRBJ2-7, with 10 bases aligning to TRBD2. This CDR3 contains 14 residues. Per germline, CDR1 MNHEY and CDR2 SMNVEV (reference sequence). V shed 7 bases and J 6 bases; nucleotides not matched to a gene: 9. The CDR3, as DNA: TGTGCCAGCACCCCTAGCGGGAGTCTTGGCGAGCAGTACTTC. Protein product: CASTPSGSLGEQYF.

The table lists this clonotype with a few counts. CDR3 sequence reads: CASTSDLGNYEQYF. The CDR3 coding sequence is TGTGCCAGCACCTCGGACCTGGGGAACTACGAGCAGTACTTC. The V gene is TRBV12-3 or TRBV12-4, the J gene TRBJ2-7, with unresolved D. The CDR3 contains 14 residues. V was trimmed by 7 bases and J by 3 bases, leaving 16 bases between them.

The chain couples TRBV11-1 to TRBJ2-1; 8 bases fit TRBD2. The CDR3 length is 18 residues. Germline CDR1 reads SGHAT; CDR2 reads FQDESV (reference sequence). V was clipped by 1 base and J by 6 bases; unmatched bases: 14. CDR3 in amino acids: CASSLGPRTGGLGNEQFF. DNA of the CDR3: TGTGCCAGCAGCTTAGGTCCCCGTACGGGAGGGTTGGGCAATGAGCAGTTCTTC.

This clonotype showed up just a few times. The CDR3 DNA follows: TGTGCCAGCAGAATAGTGGCTAGCGGGAGTGGGGAGACCCAGTACTTC. This sequence encodes CASRIVASGSGETQYF. This chain uses TRBV7-2 with TRBJ2-5, with 10 bases identical to TRBD2. In germline, CDR1 is SGHTA, CDR2 FQGNSA. The CDR3 consists of 16 residues. Trimming at V came to 6 bases and at J to 5 bases, leaving 12 bases not matched to a gene. Full variable domain (outside the CDR3, taken from reference TRBV7-2 and TRBJ2-5): GAGVSQSPSNKVTEKGKDVELRCDPISGHTALYWYRQSLGQGLEFLIYFQGNSAPDKSGLPSDRFSAERTGGSVSTLTIQRTQQEDSAVYLCASRIVASGSGETQYFGPGTRLLVL.

The chain recombines TRBV20-1 with TRBJ2-7; no reliable D call. Germline values: CDR1 DFQATT, CDR2 SNEGSKA (reference sequence). V was cut by 2 bases and J by 1 base, with 9 bases left in between. The CDR3 has 13 residues. The CDR3 DNA reads TGCAGTGCTAGACAGGACCTATCCTACGAGCAGTACTTC. Its protein is CSARQDLSYEQYF.

This clonotype came up a few times. J is TRBJ2-7 and V is TRBV6-1; TRBD1 aligns across 7 bases. J gave up 3 bases and V 3 bases, and 5 bases lay outside the gene matches. This CDR3 region has 14 residues. Looked up from germline, CDR1 is MNHNS and CDR2 is SASEGT. DNA of the CDR3: TGTGCCAGCAGTGAGACAGGGACCCTCTACGAGCAGTACTTC. Its protein product is CASSETGTLYEQYF.